The 30 T cell receptor beta chains below come from one sample, sequenced in a study of Graves' ophthalmopathy and Graves' hyperthyroidism. From RNA, the CDR3 regions of TCR beta chains were amplified and sequenced. HTBI-primed first-round RT-PCR preceded second-round multiplex PCR. TCRdb analysed the multiplex PCR reads with MiXCR anew, one entry per CDR3 protein. The data contain 740,000 or so distinct CDR3 sequences, around 40% of them singletons. The specimen was peripheral blood. The origin of the receptors is an adult man with Graves' ophthalmopathy.

This chain connects TRBV7-8 to TRBJ1-5; 9 nucleotides line up with TRBD1. With V trimmed by 5 bases and J by 11 bases, 10 bases remained unmatched. This CDR3 is 14 amino acids long. The germline V gene has CDR1 SGHVS and CDR2 FQNEAQ. DNA of the CDR3: TGTGCCAGCAGCCTCACCGGGACAGGGCGGGCCCAGCATTTT. It codes for CASSLTGTGRAQHF.

The sample holds a few counts of this clonotype. The J gene is TRBJ1-3, the V gene TRBV25-1; tentative D call: TRBD1 (5 bases). CDR3 length: 16 residues. Germline loops: CDR1 MGHDK, CDR2 SYGVNS. Trimming removed 5 bases from V and 0 bases from J, with 14 bases in between. CDR3 in amino acids: CASSNGAGSSGNTIYF. DNA for the CDR3: TGTGCCAGCAGTAACGGGGCAGGCAGCTCTGGAAACACCATATATTTT.

The chain employs TRBV7-9 and TRBJ2-5; D perhaps matches TRBD2 (5 bases). The germline gives CDR1 SEHNR, CDR2 FQNEAQ (reference sequence). This CDR3 contains 15 residues. Trimming stripped 3 bases from V and 2 bases from J, with 13 bases between. Here the CDR3 reads CASSFIEGRQETQYF. As DNA, the CDR3 is TGTGCCAGCAGCTTCATCGAGGGCCGGCAAGAGACCCAGTACTTC.

This clonotype came up a few times. This chain links TRBV6-5 with TRBJ1-4, with D perhaps TRBD1 (5 bases). The CDR3 contains 12 residues. CDR1 MNHEY and CDR2 SVGAGI come from the germline V gene. V was shortened by 5 bases and J by 7 bases, with 8 bases between the two germline ends. CDR3 nucleotides: TGTGCCAGCAGTGGGACCCTTGAAAAACTGTTTTTT. Amino acid sequence: CASSGTLEKLFF.

The rearrangement links TRBV20-1 to TRBJ1-5; maybe TRBD1 (5 bases). The CDR3 length is 12 residues. Trimming removed 7 bases at V and 6 bases at J, with 13 bases between. The germline gives CDR1 DFQATT, CDR2 SNEGSKA (reference sequence). As DNA, the CDR3 is TGCAGTGTGGGGAGAAGGGGTCAGCCCCAGCATTTT. Translated, it gives CSVGRRGQPQHF.

The table lists this clonotype with many counts. V and J are TRBV10-3 and TRBJ1-2; 7 nucleotides line up with TRBD1. The CDR3 is 14 residues long. Per the germline V gene, CDR1 is ENHRY and CDR2 is SYGVKD. Germline trimming cut 3 bases from V and 0 bases from J; bases unmatched to any gene: 1. CDR3 nucleotide sequence: TGTGCCATCAGTGAACAGGGGTCTAACTATGGCTACACCTTC. It translates to CAISEQGSNYGYTF.

CDR3 in DNA: TGCAGCCACCGGAACGGACTCCAAGAGACCCAGTACTTC. It is translated as CSHRNGLQETQYF. This chain connects TRBV29-1 to TRBJ2-5, with a weak D call TRBD2 (5 bases). V was cut by 8 bases and J by 1 base, with 14 bases left in between. There are 13 residues in the CDR3. From germline, CDR1 is SQVTM and CDR2 ANQGSEA.

This clonotype was picked up one time. The rearrangement uses TRBV25-1 and TRBJ1-2, with TRBD1 identical over 9 bases. Looked up from germline, CDR1 is MGHDK and CDR2 is SYGVNS. The CDR3 has 16 residues. V dropped 3 bases and J dropped 4; count of bases not matched to a gene: 9. The CDR3 sequence is CASSDSAGTGLYGYTF. For the CDR3, the DNA is TGTGCCAGCAGTGATAGTGCCGGGACAGGGCTCTATGGCTACACCTTC.

The V gene is TRBV14, the J gene TRBJ1-4; D not resolved. V gave up 5 bases and J gave up 7 bases, with 14 bases separating them. The CDR3 sequence is 14 residues long. The germline V gene encodes CDR1 SGHDN and CDR2 FVKESK. The CDR3 region has the DNA TGTGCCAGCAGCGCTAAAGGGTCTGGTGAAAAACTGTTTTTT. Its translation is CASSAKGSGEKLFF.

There are a few counts of this clonotype. The chain recombines TRBV7-2 with TRBJ2-5; maybe TRBD2 (5 bases). Germline loops: CDR1 SGHTA, CDR2 FQGNSA. The V end was cut by 4 bases, the J end by 5 bases, with 17 bases between. The CDR3 contains 15 residues. The CDR3 nucleotides read TGTGCCAGCAGCTCCGGCGGTGGGGAGTGGGAGACCCAGTACTTC. It yields the protein CASSSGGGEWETQYF.

This clonotype was observed a few times. V gene TRBV27 combines with J gene TRBJ1-1, with D maybe TRBD1 (5 bases). This CDR3 has 15 amino acids. The ends were cut back, 4 bases at V and 0 bases at J, with 12 bases in the middle. Germline CDR1 MNHEY, CDR2 SMNVEV (reference sequence). CDR3 loop: CASSSAGLMNTEAFF. The CDR3 DNA reads TGTGCCAGCAGTTCCGCGGGACTCATGAACACTGAAGCTTTCTTT.

This clonotype came up many times. The J gene is TRBJ2-7, the V gene TRBV7-8; unclear D gene. This CDR3 has 13 residues. Germline-derived CDR1 and CDR2 are SGHVS and FQNEAQ. Trimming removed 1 base from V and 3 bases from J, with 7 bases in between. CDR3 in amino acids: CASSLGGFYEQYF. In DNA, the CDR3 is TGTGCCAGCAGCTTAGGGGGATTCTACGAGCAGTACTTC.

The sample holds a few counts of this clonotype. The CDR3 reads CSAWSGDDPGQYF. For the CDR3, the DNA is TGCAGTGCTTGGAGCGGGGACGACCCAGGCCAGTACTTC. The chain is built from TRBV20-1 and TRBJ2-5; 7 bases align to TRBD2. V was pared by 5 bases and J by 10 bases, with 13 bases of the junction left unmatched. This CDR3 contains 13 residues. CDR1 is DFQATT and CDR2 is SNEGSKA in the germline V gene (reference sequence).

The CDR3 region has the DNA TGTGCCAGCAGCGCGGGACCGGGAGGAGGAGAGACCCAGTACTTC. Protein product: CASSAGPGGGETQYF. The V and J genes are TRBV13 and TRBJ2-5; 7 nucleotides agree with TRBD2. The CDR3 covers 15 residues. The germline CDR1 and CDR2 sequences are PRHDT and FYEKMQ (reference sequence). V lost 5 bases, J lost 4 bases, and 10 bases stayed unmatched.

This clonotype was seen a few times. This chain links TRBV3-1 with TRBJ2-7; 7 bases match TRBD1. Germline V gives CDR1 LGHDT, CDR2 YNNKEL (reference sequence). With V trimmed by 4 bases and J by 4 bases, 7 bases remained unmatched. The CDR3 is 14 residues long. CDR3 sequence (DNA): TGTGCCAGCAGCCCCGACAGGGACCTATACGAGCAGTACTTC. Amino acid sequence: CASSPDRDLYEQYF.

V usage is TRBV7-2 and J usage is TRBJ2-6, with no clear D. Trimming took off 0 bases at V and 4 bases at J, with 13 bases between the two ends. The CDR3 has 17 amino acids. Germline V lookup: CDR1 SGHTA, CDR2 FQGNSA. The CDR3 DNA follows: TGTGCCAGCAGCTTAGCGAGAGGTGGAGCAGGGGCCAACGTCCTGACTTTC. Translating gives CASSLARGGAGANVLTF. The full variable domain, rest sourced from reference TRBV7-2 and TRBJ2-6, is GAGVSQSPSNKVTEKGKDVELRCDPISGHTALYWYRQSLGQGLEFLIYFQGNSAPDKSGLPSDRFSAERTGGSVSTLTIQRTQQEDSAVYLCASSLARGGAGANVLTFGAGSRLTVL.

The chain couples TRBV7-2 to TRBJ2-7; tentatively, D is TRBD2 (6 bases). This CDR3 comprises 15 residues. Germline V gene lookup returns CDR1 SGHTA and CDR2 FQGNSA. V lost 6 bases and J 2 bases, leaving 17 bases between the germline ends. The CDR3 DNA reads TGTGCCAGCAGTACTACGCGGGACCACACCTACGAGCAGTACTTC. It yields the protein CASSTTRDHTYEQYF. The full variable domain, with the rest looked up from reference TRBV7-2 and TRBJ2-7, is GAGVSQSPSNKVTEKGKDVELRCDPISGHTALYWYRQSLGQGLEFLIYFQGNSAPDKSGLPSDRFSAERTGGSVSTLTIQRTQQEDSAVYLCASSTTRDHTYEQYFGPGTRLTVT.

This sequence joins TRBV24-1 and TRBJ1-5, with D maybe TRBD1 (6 bases). From germline, CDR1 is KGHDR and CDR2 SFDVKD. The CDR3 has 14 residues. CDR3 nucleotides: TGTGCTAGTCCCAGGGTGTGGGGGCGTCAGCCCCAGCATTTT. Its protein product is CASPRVWGRQPQHF.

Many counts were recorded for this clonotype. The rearrangement links TRBV10-3 to TRBJ1-2; 9 positions agree with TRBD1. CDR3 length equals 13 residues. V was pared by 5 bases and J by 4 bases, with 2 bases of the junction left unmatched. Germline values: CDR1 ENHRY, CDR2 SYGVKD. This CDR3 is CAISRDRVYGYTF. CDR3 in DNA: TGTGCCATCAGTAGGGACAGGGTCTATGGCTACACCTTC.

Points on this clonotype: A much larger clonotype is one base distant, so this may be a read error. The chain couples TRBV11-1 to TRBJ2-7; TRBD1 agrees at 7 bases. Germline lookup yields CDR1 SGHAT and CDR2 FQDESV (reference sequence). V dropped 4 bases and J dropped 5; count of bases not matched to a gene: 5. The CDR3 is made up of 13 amino acids. CDR3 nucleotides: TGTGCCAGCAGCTCCATACAGGGGCACGAGCAGTACTTC. Translating gives CASSSIQGHEQYF.

This clonotype was counted only a few times. The chain carries TRBV6-5 and TRBJ1-1; a possible D gene is TRBD1 (5 bases). V was trimmed by 1 base and J by 5 bases, leaving 11 bases between them. Germline V gene data show CDR1 as MNHEY and CDR2 as SVGAGI. CDR3 length equals 14 residues. CDR3 in amino acids: CASSYYGEGTEAFF. The CDR3 DNA follows: TGTGCCAGCAGTTACTACGGGGAGGGGACTGAAGCTTTCTTT.

This chain joins TRBV19 and TRBJ1-2, with D possibly being TRBD1 (5 bases). The CDR3 spans 13 residues. V was trimmed by 5 bases and J by 3 bases, leaving 10 bases between them. Per germline, CDR1 LNHDA and CDR2 SQIVND (reference sequence). The CDR3 sequence: CASSVQGHYGYTF. For the CDR3, the DNA is TGTGCCAGTAGTGTCCAGGGCCACTATGGCTACACCTTC.

This clonotype turned up a few times. The chain employs TRBV7-9 and TRBJ2-2; D unclear. CDR3 length: 16 amino acids. Trimming stripped 5 bases from V and 6 bases from J, with 19 bases between. From germline, CDR1 is SEHNR and CDR2 FQNEAQ (reference sequence). The CDR3 nucleotides are TGTGCCAGCAGCCCCTCAAACACTTGGTTGTCCGGGGAGCTGTTTTTT. It specifies CASSPSNTWLSGELFF.

This clonotype was picked up many times. The chain couples TRBV7-6 to TRBJ1-2, with D possibly being TRBD1 (5 bases). Per the germline V gene, CDR1 is SGHVS and CDR2 is FNYEAQ. The CDR3 contains 13 residues. Trimming removed 0 bases at V and 8 bases at J, with 10 bases between. The CDR3 region has the DNA TGTGCCAGCAGCTTAGCGGCAGGGAAAGGCTACACCTTC. This codes for CASSLAAGKGYTF.

This clonotype has just a few counts. This chain links TRBV11-2 with TRBJ1-2; 7 positions agree with TRBD1. V was pared by 5 bases and J by 2 bases, with 11 bases of the junction left unmatched. Germline V gene data show CDR1 as SGHAT and CDR2 as FQNNGV. CDR3 size: 16 residues. CDR3 DNA: TGTGCCAGCAGCGGTGCCTTTGGAGGGGGCAACTATGGCTACACCTTC. The encoded protein is CASSGAFGGGNYGYTF. Complete variable domain (other parts from reference TRBV11-2 and TRBJ1-2): EAGVAQSPRYKIIEKRQSVAFWCNPISGHATLYWYQQILGQGPKLLIQFQNNGVVDDSQLPKDRFSAERLKGVDSTLKIQPAKLEDSAVYLCASSGAFGGGNYGYTFGSGTRLTVV.

The V and J genes are TRBV15 and TRBJ1-2; no clear D gene. V lost 1 base, J lost 7 bases, and 10 bases lay in between. This CDR3 has 13 amino acids. From germline, CDR1 is LNHNV and CDR2 YYDKDF (reference sequence). The CDR3 spells CATSRGGAFGYTF. CDR3 bases: TGTGCCACCAGCAGAGGGGGTGCCTTTGGCTACACCTTC. Based on the CDR3 plus reference TRBV15 and TRBJ1-2, the full variable domain is DAMVIQNPRYQVTQFGKPVTLSCSQTLNHNVMYWYQQKSSQAPKLLFHYYDKDFNNEADTPDNFQSRRPNTSFCFLDIRSPGLGDTAMYLCATSRGGAFGYTFGSGTRLTVV.

The genes are TRBV20-1 and TRBJ2-7; 8 nucleotides align to TRBD1. Germline V gene lookup returns CDR1 DFQATT and CDR2 SNEGSKA (reference sequence). The CDR3 has 13 residues. J lost 2 bases, V lost 1 base, and 1 base had no gene match. CDR3 nucleotides: TGCAGTGCTAGAGGGGACAGGCCCTACGAGCAGTACTTC. This gives the protein CSARGDRPYEQYF.

This clonotype was observed a handful of times. The chain employs TRBV25-1 and TRBJ2-2; D is unresolved. This CDR3 comprises 13 residues. V was cut by 6 bases and J by 7 bases, with 12 bases left in between. Germline V gives CDR1 MGHDK, CDR2 SYGVNS. The DNA of the CDR3 is TGTGCCAGCAGCTTATTTTGGGGCGGGGAGCTGTTTTTT. Residues: CASSLFWGGELFF.

This clonotype was seen a few times. The rearrangement links TRBV7-9 to TRBJ1-1; D might be TRBD1 (6 bases). The CDR3 totals 14 residues. From germline, CDR1 is SEHNR and CDR2 FQNEAQ (reference sequence). The V end was cut by 8 bases, the J end by 4 bases, with 17 bases between. CDR3 in DNA: TGTGCCAGCGGGGGCGAGGCCAGGGCCACTGAAGCTTTCTTT. Translated, it gives CASGGEARATEAFF.

Notes on this clonotype: Sequence at one end of the junction differs from germline and may be a read error. This chain links TRBV10-2 with TRBJ2-7, with D possibly being TRBD1 or TRBD2 (5 bases each). The DNA matches TRBJ2-1 better at its end, which makes the J call doubtful. Germline-derived CDR1 and CDR2 are WSHSY and SAAADI. The CDR3 is 11 amino acids. The CDR3 sequence: CANSEGNEQFF. The CDR3 region has the DNA TGCGCCAACAGTGAGGGGAATGAGCAGTTCTTC.